This T cell receptor (beta chain) originates from a study of OX40 agonist ivuxolimab in advanced cancers. Study details: Every 2 weeks, patients got intravenous ivuxolimab at one of six dose levels (0.01-10 mg/kg).

Measured with immunoSEQ multiplex PCR; TCRdb has only the in-frame clones, and not every one. Found here are more than 100,000 clones, 85% to 95% of them singletons; the top ten hold approximately 1%. This CDR3 spans 16 amino acids. With 6 bases removed from V and 0 bases from J, the gap between germline ends came to 15 bases. The germline V gene encodes CDR1 MNHNY and CDR2 SVGAGI (reference sequence). Details on this clone: Its specificity is not known.

At baseline, cycle 4 day 1, and cycle 7 day 1, blood was sampled. General study findings and limits: Normalized expansion of T-cell clones was also low for some nonresponders. At 0.1 to 3.0 mg/kg and by week 6, clonal expansion occurred in CD4+ and CD8+ blood T cells.

Sequenced here: CD4+ or CD8+ T cells sorted from blood, sampled in a trial of the OX40 agonist ivuxolimab. V usage is TRBV6-6 and J usage is TRBJ1-5; D is undetermined. This TCR was sampled from an adult with an advanced solid tumor such as melanoma, head and neck, liver or kidney cancer. The CDR3 DNA is TGTGCCAGCAGCCCCTCCCCGACACGTAGCAATCAGCCCCAGCATTTT. This translates into CASSPSPTRSNQPQHF.